A single T cell receptor beta chain is shown here with its context. The record originates from a study of blood T cell repertoires in COVID-19. The V gene lost 4 bases and the J gene lost 7 bases, with 15 bases spanning the gap. The CDR3 spans 13 residues. Germline V gene data show CDR1 as SGHDT and CDR2 as YYEEEE. The assay was immunoSEQ multiplex PCR, and TCRdb's table has in-frame clones only and misses some. The sample holds approximately 250,000 clones; 84% are singletons and the top ten take about 1.4%. This clonotype was obtained from a woman aged 40 to 55 who had recovered from COVID-19. Sequenced: peripheral blood. V gene TRBV5-6 combines with J gene TRBJ2-7; possibly TRBD2 for D (6 bases). Here the CDR3 DNA reads TGTGCCAGCAGCGTGGACTACCCGGGGGAGCAGTACTTC. It codes for CASSVDYPGEQYF.